The rows below give T cell receptor beta chains drawn from one sample of a study of T-cell reconstitution after alpha-beta-depleted transplantation in children. TCRdb reprocessed the PCR reads via MiXCR and lists one record per CDR3 protein. This table holds 300,000 to 400,000 distinct CDR3 sequences, roughly 14% found once. The sequencing here drew on PBMCs, taken from the stem cell graft. These receptors all come from a human donor who donated a stem cell graft to a child with Fanconi anemia. Both conserved end residues are part of each CDR3.

V,J,CDR3
TRBV5-1,TRBJ2-1,CASSGESVNEQFF
TRBV5-6,TRBJ1-6,CASSLGQGWNSPLHF
TRBV18,TRBJ2-1,CASSPSGSSYNEQFF
TRBV10-3,TRBJ2-3,CAITRGSTDTQYF
TRBV7-8,TRBJ1-1,CASSVNTGYGRVNTEAFF
TRBV6-1,TRBJ2-2,CASRPGLAGGQTGELFF
TRBV7-3,TRBJ2-2,CASSLQPGGNTGELFF
TRBV12-3/TRBV12-4,TRBJ1-2,CASSFMADYGYTF
TRBV2,TRBJ1-5,CASSALYSNQPQHF
TRBV6-2/TRBV6-3,TRBJ2-2,CASRGHGENTGELFF
TRBV5-1,TRBJ2-1,CASSAGLRGYNEQFF
TRBV25-1,TRBJ1-1,CASSEWAGLKAFF
TRBV4-3,TRBJ2-1,CASSQDQAVCEQFF
TRBV28,TRBJ1-1,CASSLWSEGSFMNTEAFF
TRBV4-2,TRBJ2-3,CASSPTSRYDTQYF
TRBV6-2/TRBV6-3,TRBJ2-7,CASSYMADTTRSEQYF
TRBV24-1,TRBJ2-1,CATSDGHQSSYNEQFF